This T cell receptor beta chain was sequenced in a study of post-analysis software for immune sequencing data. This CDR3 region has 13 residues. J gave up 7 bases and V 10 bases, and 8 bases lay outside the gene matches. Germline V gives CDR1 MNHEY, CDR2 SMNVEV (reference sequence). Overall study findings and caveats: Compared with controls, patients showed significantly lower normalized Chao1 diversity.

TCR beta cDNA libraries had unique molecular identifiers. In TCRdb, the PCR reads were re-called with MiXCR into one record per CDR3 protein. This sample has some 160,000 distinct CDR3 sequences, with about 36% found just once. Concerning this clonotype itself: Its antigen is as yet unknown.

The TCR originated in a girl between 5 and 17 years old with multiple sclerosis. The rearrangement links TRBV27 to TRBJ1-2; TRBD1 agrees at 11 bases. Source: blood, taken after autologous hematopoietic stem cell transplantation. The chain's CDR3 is CATREGTGGGYTF. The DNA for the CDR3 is TGTGCCACCAGGGAAGGGACAGGGGGTGGCTACACCTTC.